This entry lists 4 T cell receptor beta chains sequenced from one sample in a study of T-cell reconstitution after alpha-beta-depleted transplantation in children. Preparation of the TCRbeta library was carried out with unique molecular identifiers. TCRdb independently ran MiXCR on the PCR reads; one entry per CDR3 protein. Counted here are 350,000 to 500,000 distinct CDR3 sequences, roughly 44% occurring once; the ten biggest clones make up roughly a quarter. The sample here was PBMCs, taken before TCRalphabeta/CD19-depleted stem cell transplant. Every receptor here comes from a girl between 2 and 10 years old with aplastic anemia, due to receive a stem cell transplant.

This clonotype was observed many times. The chain links TRBV24-1 to TRBJ2-1, with a weak D call TRBD2 (6 bases). Germline V gene lookup returns CDR1 KGHDR and CDR2 SFDVKD. The CDR3 contains 18 residues. Trimming shortened V by 2 bases and J by 0 bases, and 16 bases separated the two germline ends. CDR3 loop: CATSDSSGRRGSYNEQFF. The CDR3 coding sequence is TGTGCCACCAGTGATTCTTCGGGTAGGCGGGGCTCCTACAATGAGCAGTTCTTC.

The chain uses TRBV6-2 or TRBV6-3 and TRBJ2-1, with D tentatively TRBD2 (7 bases). Germline assignment: CDR1 MNHEY and CDR2 SVGEGT. The CDR3 is 15 amino acids. Trimming removed 11 bases from V and 6 bases from J, with 23 bases in between. The CDR3 protein is CAAQPMAGAINEQFF. CDR3 nucleotide sequence: TGTGCCGCACAACCGATGGCGGGGGCGATCAATGAGCAGTTCTTC.

This sequence joins TRBV7-3 and TRBJ2-5, with D perhaps matching TRBD1 (5 bases). Trimming left V 0 bases short and J 2 bases short, with 10 bases between. Germline loops: CDR1 SGHTA, CDR2 FQGTGA. The CDR3 totals 15 residues. This chain's CDR3 is CASSLTAGLQETQYF. The CDR3 bases are TGTGCCAGCAGCTTAACGGCAGGGCTTCAAGAGACCCAGTACTTC.

A few counts support this clonotype. The chain uses TRBV28 and TRBJ1-5; 9 bases line up with TRBD1. The CDR3 contains 15 residues. V lost 5 bases, J lost 6 bases, and 8 bases stayed unmatched. Looked up from germline, CDR1 is MDHEN and CDR2 is SYDVKM. The CDR3 protein is CASSPGDRDIQPQHF. The CDR3 DNA sequence: TGTGCCAGCAGTCCGGGGGACAGGGATATTCAGCCCCAGCATTTT.